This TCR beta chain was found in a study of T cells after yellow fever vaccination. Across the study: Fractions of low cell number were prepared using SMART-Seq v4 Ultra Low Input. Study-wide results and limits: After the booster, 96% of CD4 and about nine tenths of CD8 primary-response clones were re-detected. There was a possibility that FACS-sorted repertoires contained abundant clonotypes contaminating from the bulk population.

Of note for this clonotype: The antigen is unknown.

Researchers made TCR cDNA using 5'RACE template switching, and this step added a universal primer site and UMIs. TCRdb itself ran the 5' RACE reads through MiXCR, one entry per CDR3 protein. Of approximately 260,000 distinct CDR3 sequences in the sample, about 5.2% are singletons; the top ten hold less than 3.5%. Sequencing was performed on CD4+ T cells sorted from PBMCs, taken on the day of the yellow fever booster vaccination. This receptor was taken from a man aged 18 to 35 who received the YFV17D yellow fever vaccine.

The CDR3 is CASSPRLAGANTGELFF. The CDR3 DNA is TGTGCCAGCAGTCCACGTCTAGCGGGGGCGAACACCGGGGAGCTGTTTTTT. The chain recombines TRBV6-2 or TRBV6-3 with TRBJ2-2; 10 bases line up with TRBD2. V shed 5 bases, J shed 0 bases, and the junction held 6 bases outside the gene matches. The CDR3 is 17 residues long. CDR1 is MNHEY, CDR2 SVGEGT, per germline.